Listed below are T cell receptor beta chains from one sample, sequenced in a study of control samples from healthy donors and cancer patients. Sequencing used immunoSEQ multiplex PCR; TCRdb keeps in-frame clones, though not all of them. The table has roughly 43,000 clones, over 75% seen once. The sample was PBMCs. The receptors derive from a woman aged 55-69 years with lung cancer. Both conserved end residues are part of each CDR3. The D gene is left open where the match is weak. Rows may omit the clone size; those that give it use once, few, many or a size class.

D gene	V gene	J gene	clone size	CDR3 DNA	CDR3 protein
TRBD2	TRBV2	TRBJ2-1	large	TGTGCCAGCAGGGGACTAGATACGCCCCACAATGAGCAGTTCTTC	CASRGLDTPHNEQFF
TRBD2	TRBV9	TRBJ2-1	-	TGTGCCAGCAGCGTAGCTAGCGGGAGTCGCAATGAGCAGTTCTTC	CASSVASGSRNEQFF
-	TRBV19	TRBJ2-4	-	TGTGCCAGTAGGGCCTACAGGGAGAGTGCCAAAAACATTCAGTACTTC	CASRAYRESAKNIQYF
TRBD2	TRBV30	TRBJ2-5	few	TGTGCCTGGAGAATGGGACTAGCTGGAGAGACCCAGTACTTC	CAWRMGLAGETQYF
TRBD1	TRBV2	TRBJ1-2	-	TGTGCCAGCACTTGGACAGGGTCAACGGATGGCTACACCTTC	CASTWTGSTDGYTF
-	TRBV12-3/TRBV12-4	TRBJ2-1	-	TGTGCCAGCAGCCCCGTAGCCGGTGAGCAGTTCTTC	CASSPVAGEQFF
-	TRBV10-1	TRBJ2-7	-	TGCGCCAGCAGTGACCGACGACAGCCAATTTACGAGCAGTACTTC	CASSDRRQPIYEQYF
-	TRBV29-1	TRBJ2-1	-	TGCAGCGTTGAAACCGGGACGGTGTACAATGAGCAGTTCTTC	CSVETGTVYNEQFF
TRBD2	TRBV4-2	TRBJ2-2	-	TGTGCCAGCAGCCAAGATGGGGCTAGCGGGAGTTCTGGGGAGCTGTTTTTT	CASSQDGASGSSGELFF
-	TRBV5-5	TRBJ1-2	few	TGTGCCAGCAGCTTGGGACAGGATGGCTACACCTTC	CASSLGQDGYTF
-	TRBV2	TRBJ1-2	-	TGTGCCAGATATCCACCGGGATATGGCTACACCTTC	CARYPPGYGYTF
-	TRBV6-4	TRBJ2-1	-	TGTGCCAGCAGTGACTCTGCTGGGGGTCGACGGTTCTTC	CASSDSAGGRRFF
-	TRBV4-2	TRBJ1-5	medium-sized	TGTGCCAGCAGCCATACCCTGGGCGGGGGCAATCAGCCCCAGCATTTT	CASSHTLGGGNQPQHF
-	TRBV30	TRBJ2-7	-	TGTGCCTGGAGTGGCCCCGCCCACGAGCAGTACTTC	CAWSGPAHEQYF
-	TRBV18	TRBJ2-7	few	TGTGCCAGCTCACCAGAACAGTTCTCCTACGAGCAGTACTTC	CASSPEQFSYEQYF
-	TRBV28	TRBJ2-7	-	TGTGCCAGCTCCCCCCCCAGAAAAACTCCCTACGAGCAGTACTTC	CASSPPRKTPYEQYF
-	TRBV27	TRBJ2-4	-	TGTGCCAGCAGTCCTGGGCAGGGCTACATTCAGTACTTC	CASSPGQGYIQYF
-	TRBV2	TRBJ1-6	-	TGTGCCAGCAGTGAGGAGGGAGGGCGCGGTTCACCCCTCCACTTT	CASSEEGGRGSPLHF
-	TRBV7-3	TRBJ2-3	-	TGTGCCAGCAGCTTAAGGGGAGAGCGGCCCACAGGATCAGATACGCAGTATTTT	CASSLRGERPTGSDTQYF
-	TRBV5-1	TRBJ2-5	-	TGCGCCAGCAGCTTGCGGGAGCAAGAGACCCAGTACTTC	CASSLREQETQYF
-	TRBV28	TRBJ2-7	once	TGTGCCAGCAGTTCTCCTGCGGGTTTCCCCTACGAGCAGTACTTC	CASSSPAGFPYEQYF
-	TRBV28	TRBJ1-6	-	TGTGCCAGCAGTTCCCCCCCTTACAGTTATTCACCCCTCCACTTT	CASSSPPYSYSPLHF
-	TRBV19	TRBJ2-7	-	TGTGCCAGTAGTCTTAGCGCTTCCGAGCAGTACTTC	CASSLSASEQYF
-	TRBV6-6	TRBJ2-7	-	TGTGCCAGCAGCCCCGGGACGGCGACCTACGAGCAGTACTTC	CASSPGTATYEQYF
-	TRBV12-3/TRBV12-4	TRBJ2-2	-	TGTGCCAGCAGCAGGGTTAACACCGGGGAGCTGTTTTTT	CASSRVNTGELFF
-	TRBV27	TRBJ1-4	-	TGTGCCAGCAGTTTATTTTTTCGGAATAATGAAAAACTGTTTTTT	CASSLFFRNNEKLFF
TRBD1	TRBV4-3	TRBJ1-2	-	TGCGCCAGCAGCCCTACAGGGGAGGATGGCTACACCTTC	CASSPTGEDGYTF